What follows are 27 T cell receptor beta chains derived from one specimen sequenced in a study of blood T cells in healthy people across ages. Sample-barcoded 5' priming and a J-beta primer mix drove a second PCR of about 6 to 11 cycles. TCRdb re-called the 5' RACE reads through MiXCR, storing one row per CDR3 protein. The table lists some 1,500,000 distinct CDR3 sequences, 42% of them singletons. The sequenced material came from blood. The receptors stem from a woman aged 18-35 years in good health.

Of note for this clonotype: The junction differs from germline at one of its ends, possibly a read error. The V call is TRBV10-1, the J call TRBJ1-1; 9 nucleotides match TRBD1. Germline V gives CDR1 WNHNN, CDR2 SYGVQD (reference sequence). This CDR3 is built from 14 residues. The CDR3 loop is CASSVGQGSTEAFF. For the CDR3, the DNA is TGTGCCAGCAGTGTTGGACAGGGGTCCACTGAAGCTTTCTTT.

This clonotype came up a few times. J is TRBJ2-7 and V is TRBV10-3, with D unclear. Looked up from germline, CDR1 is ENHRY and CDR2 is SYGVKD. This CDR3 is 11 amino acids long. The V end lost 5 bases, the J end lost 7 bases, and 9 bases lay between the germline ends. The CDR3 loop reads CAISRNNEQYF. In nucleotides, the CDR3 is TGTGCCATCAGTCGGAACAATGAGCAGTACTTC.

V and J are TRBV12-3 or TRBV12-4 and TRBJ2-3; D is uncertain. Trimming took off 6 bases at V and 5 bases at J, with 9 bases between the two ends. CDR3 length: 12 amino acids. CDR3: CASRLSEDTQYF. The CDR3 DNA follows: TGTGCCAGCAGGCTTTCAGAAGATACGCAGTATTTT.

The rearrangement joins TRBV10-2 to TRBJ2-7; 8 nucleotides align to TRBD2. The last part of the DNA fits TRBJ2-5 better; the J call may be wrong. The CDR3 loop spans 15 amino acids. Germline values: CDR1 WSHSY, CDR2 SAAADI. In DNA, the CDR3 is TGCGCCAGCAGTGAAGGAGCGGGGGAGCGGGAGACCCAGTACTTC. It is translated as CASSEGAGERETQYF.

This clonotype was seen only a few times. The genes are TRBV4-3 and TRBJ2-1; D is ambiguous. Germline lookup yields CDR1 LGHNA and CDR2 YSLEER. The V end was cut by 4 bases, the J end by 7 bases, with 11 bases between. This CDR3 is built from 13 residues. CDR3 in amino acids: CASSPPNSNEQFF. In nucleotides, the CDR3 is TGCGCCAGCAGCCCTCCTAACAGTAATGAGCAGTTCTTC.

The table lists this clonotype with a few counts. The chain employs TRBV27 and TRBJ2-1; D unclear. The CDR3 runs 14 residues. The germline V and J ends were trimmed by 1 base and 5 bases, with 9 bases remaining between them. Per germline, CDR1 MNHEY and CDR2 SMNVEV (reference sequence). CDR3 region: CASSLWAINNEQFF. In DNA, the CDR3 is TGTGCCAGCAGTTTATGGGCAATCAACAATGAGCAGTTCTTC.

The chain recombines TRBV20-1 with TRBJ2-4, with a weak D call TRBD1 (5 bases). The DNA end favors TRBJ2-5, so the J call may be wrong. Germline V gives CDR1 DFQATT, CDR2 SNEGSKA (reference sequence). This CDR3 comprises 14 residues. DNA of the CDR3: TGCAGTGCTAGAGATTTGGCAGGGCTAGAGACCCAGTACTTC. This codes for CSARDLAGLETQYF.

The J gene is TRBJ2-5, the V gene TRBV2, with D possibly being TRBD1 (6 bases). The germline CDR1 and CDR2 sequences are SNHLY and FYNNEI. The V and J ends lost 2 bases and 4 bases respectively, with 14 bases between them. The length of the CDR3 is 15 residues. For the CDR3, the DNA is TGTGCCAGCAGTGAACGAGGACAGATCTCAGAGACCCAGTACTTC. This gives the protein CASSERGQISETQYF. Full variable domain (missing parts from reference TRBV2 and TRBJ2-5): EPEVTQTPSHQVTQMGQEVILRCVPISNHLYFYWYRQILGQKVEFLVSFYNNEISEKSEIFDDQFSVERPDGSNFTLKIRSTKLEDSAMYFCASSERGQISETQYFGPGTRLLVL.

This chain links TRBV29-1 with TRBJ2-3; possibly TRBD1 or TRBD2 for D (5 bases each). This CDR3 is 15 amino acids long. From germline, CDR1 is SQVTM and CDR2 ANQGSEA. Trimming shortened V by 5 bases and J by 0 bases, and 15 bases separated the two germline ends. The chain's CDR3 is CSVLPGPASTDTQYF. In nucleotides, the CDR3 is TGCAGCGTTCTCCCGGGACCCGCGAGCACAGATACGCAGTATTTT.

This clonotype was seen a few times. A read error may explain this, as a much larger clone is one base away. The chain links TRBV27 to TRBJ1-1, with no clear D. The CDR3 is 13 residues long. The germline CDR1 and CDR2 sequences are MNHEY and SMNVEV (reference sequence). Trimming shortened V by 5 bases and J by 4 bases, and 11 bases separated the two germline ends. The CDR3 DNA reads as TGTGCCAGCAGTGTCCTGCGTGGCACTGAAGCTTTCTTT. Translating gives CASSVLRGTEAFF.

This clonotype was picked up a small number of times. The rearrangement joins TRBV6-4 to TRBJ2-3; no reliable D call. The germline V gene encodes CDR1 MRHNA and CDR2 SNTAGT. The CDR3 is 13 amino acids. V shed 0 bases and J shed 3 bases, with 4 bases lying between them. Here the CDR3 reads CASSDSETDTQYF. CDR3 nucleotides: TGTGCCAGCAGTGACTCGGAGACAGATACGCAGTATTTT.

DNA for the CDR3: TGCGCCAGCAGCTTGCAGTACAGAAGTTACGAGCAGTACTTC. Its translation is CASSLQYRSYEQYF. V is TRBV5-1 and J is TRBJ2-7; D is unresolved. This CDR3 is built from 14 residues. Germline CDR1 SGHRS, CDR2 YFSETQ. V was trimmed by 1 base and J by 4 bases, leaving 12 bases between them.

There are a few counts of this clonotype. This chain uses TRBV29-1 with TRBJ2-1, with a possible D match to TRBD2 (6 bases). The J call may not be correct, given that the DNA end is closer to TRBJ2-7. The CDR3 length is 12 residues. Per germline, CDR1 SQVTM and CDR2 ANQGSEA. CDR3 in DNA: TGCAGCGTTCGGGGACTCGACAATGAGCAGTACTTC. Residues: CSVRGLDNEQYF.

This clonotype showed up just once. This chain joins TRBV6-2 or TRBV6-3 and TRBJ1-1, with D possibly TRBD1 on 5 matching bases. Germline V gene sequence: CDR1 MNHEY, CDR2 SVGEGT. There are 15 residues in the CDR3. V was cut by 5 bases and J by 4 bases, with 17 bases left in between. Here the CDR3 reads CASSGGRGPGTEAFF. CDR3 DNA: TGTGCCAGCAGTGGGGGGAGAGGGCCTGGCACTGAAGCTTTCTTT.

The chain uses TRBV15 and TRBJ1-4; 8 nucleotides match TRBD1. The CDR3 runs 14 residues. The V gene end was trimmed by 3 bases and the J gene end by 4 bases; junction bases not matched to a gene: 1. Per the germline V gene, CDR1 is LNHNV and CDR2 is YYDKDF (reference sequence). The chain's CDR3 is CATSRDRVNEKLFF. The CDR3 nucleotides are TGTGCCACCAGCAGGGACAGGGTTAATGAAAAACTGTTTTTT.

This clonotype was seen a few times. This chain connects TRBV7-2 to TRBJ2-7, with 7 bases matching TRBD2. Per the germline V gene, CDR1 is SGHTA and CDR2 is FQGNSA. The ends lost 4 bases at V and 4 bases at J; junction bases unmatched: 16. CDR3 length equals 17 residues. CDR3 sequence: CASSSLPGRGSLYEQYF. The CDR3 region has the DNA TGTGCCAGCAGCTCACTCCCCGGGCGGGGGTCGCTATACGAGCAGTACTTC.

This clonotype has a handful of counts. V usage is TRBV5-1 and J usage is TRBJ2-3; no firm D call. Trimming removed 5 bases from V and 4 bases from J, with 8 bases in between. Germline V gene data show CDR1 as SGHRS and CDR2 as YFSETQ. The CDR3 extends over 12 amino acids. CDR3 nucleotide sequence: TGCGCCAGCAGAGAGAATTCAGATACGCAGTATTTT. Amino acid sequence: CASRENSDTQYF.

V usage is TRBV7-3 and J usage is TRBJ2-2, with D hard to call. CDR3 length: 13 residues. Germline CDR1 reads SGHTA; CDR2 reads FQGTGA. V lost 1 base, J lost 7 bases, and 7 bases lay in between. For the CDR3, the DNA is TGTGCCAGCAGCTTAATAGGGAACGGGGAGCTGTTTTTT. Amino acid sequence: CASSLIGNGELFF. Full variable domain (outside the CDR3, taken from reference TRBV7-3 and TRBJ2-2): GAGVSQTPSNKVTEKGKYVELRCDPISGHTALYWYRQSLGQGPEFLIYFQGTGAADDSGLPNDRFFAVRPEGSVSTLKIQRTERGDSAVYLCASSLIGNGELFFGEGSRLTVL.

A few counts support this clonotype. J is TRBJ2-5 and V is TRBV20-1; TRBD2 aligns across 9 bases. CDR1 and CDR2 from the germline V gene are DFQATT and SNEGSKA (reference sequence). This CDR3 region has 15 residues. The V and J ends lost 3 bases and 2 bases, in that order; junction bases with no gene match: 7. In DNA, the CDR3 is TGCAGTGCTAGCCCAGCGGGGGGCTCACAAGAGACCCAGTACTTC. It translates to CSASPAGGSQETQYF.

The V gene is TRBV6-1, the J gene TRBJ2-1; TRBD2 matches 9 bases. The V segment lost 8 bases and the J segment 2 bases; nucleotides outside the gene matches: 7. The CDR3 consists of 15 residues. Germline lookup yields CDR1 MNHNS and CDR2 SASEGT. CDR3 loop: CASYRREGPYNEQFF. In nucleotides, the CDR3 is TGTGCCAGCTATAGGCGGGAGGGCCCCTACAATGAGCAGTTCTTC.

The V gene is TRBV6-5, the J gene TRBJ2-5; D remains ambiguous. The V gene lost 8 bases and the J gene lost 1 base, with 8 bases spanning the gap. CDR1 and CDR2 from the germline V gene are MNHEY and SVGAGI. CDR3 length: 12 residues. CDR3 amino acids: CASGVGQETQYF. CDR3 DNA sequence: TGTGCCAGCGGGGTAGGCCAAGAGACCCAGTACTTC.

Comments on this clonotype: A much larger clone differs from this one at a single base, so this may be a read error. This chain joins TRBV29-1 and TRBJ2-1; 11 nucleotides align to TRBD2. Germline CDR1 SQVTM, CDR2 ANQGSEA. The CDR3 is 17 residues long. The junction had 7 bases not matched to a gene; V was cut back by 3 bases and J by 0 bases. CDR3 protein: CSVDGTSGSCSYNEQFF. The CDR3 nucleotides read TGCAGCGTTGATGGGACTAGCGGCTCCTGCTCCTACAATGAGCAGTTCTTC.

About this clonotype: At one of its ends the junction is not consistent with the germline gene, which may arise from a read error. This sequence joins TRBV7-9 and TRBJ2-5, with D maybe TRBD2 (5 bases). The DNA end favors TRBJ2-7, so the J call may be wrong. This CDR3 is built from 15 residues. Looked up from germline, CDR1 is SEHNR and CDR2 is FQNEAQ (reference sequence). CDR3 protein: CASTLGRDRGFEQYF. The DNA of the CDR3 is TGTGCCAGCACCTTAGGGCGAGATCGGGGATTCGAGCAGTACTTC.

This chain's CDR3 is CASSPTTTNEKLFF. CDR3 in DNA: TGTGCCAGCAGCCCCACTACAACTAATGAAAAACTGTTTTTT. The chain carries TRBV7-8 and TRBJ1-4; no clear D. V was pared by 5 bases and J by 0 bases, with 7 bases between. CDR3 length: 14 residues. Germline V gene sequence: CDR1 SGHVS, CDR2 FQNEAQ.

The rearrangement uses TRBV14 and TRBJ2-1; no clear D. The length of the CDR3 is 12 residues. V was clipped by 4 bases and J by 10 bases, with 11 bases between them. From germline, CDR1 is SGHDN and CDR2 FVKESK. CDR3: CASSLGRPEQFF. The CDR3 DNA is TGTGCCAGCAGCCTCGGTCGGCCAGAGCAGTTCTTC.

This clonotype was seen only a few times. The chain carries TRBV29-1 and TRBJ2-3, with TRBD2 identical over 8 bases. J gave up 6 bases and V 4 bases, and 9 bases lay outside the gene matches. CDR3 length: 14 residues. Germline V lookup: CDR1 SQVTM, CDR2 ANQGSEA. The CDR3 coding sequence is TGCAGCGTTGGGGGTGGCGGGAGGAAGGATACGCAGTATTTT. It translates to CSVGGGGRKDTQYF.

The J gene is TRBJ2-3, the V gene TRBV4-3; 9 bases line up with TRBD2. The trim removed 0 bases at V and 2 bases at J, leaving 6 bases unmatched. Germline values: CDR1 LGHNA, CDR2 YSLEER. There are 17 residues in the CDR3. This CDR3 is CASSQDWASGVTDTQYF. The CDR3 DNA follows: TGCGCCAGCAGCCAAGATTGGGCTAGCGGGGTCACAGATACGCAGTATTTT.